This T cell receptor (beta chain) was recorded in a study of technical replicates of blood from a few donors. Germline V CDR1 and CDR2: MGHRA, YSYEKL. This CDR3 has 17 amino acids. V shed 4 bases and J shed 3 bases, with 21 bases lying between them. Method: immunoSEQ multiplex PCR; TCRdb's copy keeps in-frame clones and lacks some. Of roughly 70,000 clones listed, 93% are singletons. Sequences were obtained from T cells isolated from PBMCs. The TCR sequence derives from a human donor in good health. The chain links TRBV4-1 to TRBJ2-5, with D possibly matching TRBD2 (6 bases). The CDR3 coding sequence is TGCGCCAGCAGCCCGAGAGGAGGGACCCTCACTGAAGAGACCCAGTACTTC. Its translation is CASSPRGGTLTEETQYF.